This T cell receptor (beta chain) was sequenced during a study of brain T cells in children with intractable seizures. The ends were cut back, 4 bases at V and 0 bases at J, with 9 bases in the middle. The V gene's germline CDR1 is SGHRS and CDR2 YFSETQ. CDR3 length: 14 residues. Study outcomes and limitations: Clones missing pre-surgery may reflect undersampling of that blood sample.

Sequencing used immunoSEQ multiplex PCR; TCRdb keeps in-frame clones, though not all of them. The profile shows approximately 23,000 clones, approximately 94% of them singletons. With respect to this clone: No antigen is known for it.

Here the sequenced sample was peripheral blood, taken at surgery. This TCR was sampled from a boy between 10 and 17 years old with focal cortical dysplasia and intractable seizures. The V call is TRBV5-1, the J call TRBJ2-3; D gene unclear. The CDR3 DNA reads TGCGCCAGCAGCCCGACTGATAGCACAGATACGCAGTATTTT. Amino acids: CASSPTDSTDTQYF.